This T cell receptor beta chain originates from a study of blood T cells in healthy people across ages. The length of the CDR3 is 14 residues. CDR1 SGHAT and CDR2 FQNNGV come from the germline V gene. Trimming removed 5 bases at V and 6 bases at J, with 14 bases between. Study-level findings and limits: Comparison with aged donors showed that long-lived donors had more naive CD4+ cells and higher diversity.

For the second PCR, which ran for about 7 to 11 cycles, a sample-barcoded 5' primer and a J-beta primer mix were used. TCRdb used MiXCR to reprocess the 5' RACE reads, holding one entry per CDR3 protein. The table lists hundreds of thousands of distinct CDR3 sequences, roughly 34% of them singletons. This clonotype was counted only a few times. Antigen: not known. Sequenced sample: blood. The TCR was taken from a man younger than 35 in good health. V and J are TRBV11-2 and TRBJ2-1, with D hard to call. Here the CDR3 reads CASSPPGSLNEQFF. The CDR3 DNA is TGTGCCAGCAGCCCGCCCGGTTCTCTCAATGAGCAGTTCTTC.